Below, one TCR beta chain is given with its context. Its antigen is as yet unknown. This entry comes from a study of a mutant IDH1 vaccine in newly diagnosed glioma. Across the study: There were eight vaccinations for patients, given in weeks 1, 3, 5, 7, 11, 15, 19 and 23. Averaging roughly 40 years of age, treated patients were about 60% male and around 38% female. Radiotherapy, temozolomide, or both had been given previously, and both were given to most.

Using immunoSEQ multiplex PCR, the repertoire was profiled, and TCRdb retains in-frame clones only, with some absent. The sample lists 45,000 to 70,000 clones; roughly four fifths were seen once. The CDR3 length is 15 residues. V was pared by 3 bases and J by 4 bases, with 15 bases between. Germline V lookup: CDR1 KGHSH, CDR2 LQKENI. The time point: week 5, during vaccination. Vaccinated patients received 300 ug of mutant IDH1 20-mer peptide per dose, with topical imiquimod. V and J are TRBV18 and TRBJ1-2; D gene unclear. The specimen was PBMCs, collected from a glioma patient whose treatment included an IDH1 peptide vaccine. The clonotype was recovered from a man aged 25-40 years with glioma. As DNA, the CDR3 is TGTGCCAGCTCACCTACCACGTCAAGCGGCTATGGCTACACCTTC. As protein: CASSPTTSSGYGYTF.